This T cell receptor (beta chain) comes out of a study of shared clonotypes between healthy human individuals. Findings and limits, study-wide: Sampling involved blood alone; tissue repertoires likely differ.

For this clone: Its antigen is as yet unknown. The germline gene is not matched at one end of the junction; a read error may be the cause.

The protocol was immunoSEQ multiplex PCR, while the TCRdb copy is restricted to in-frame clones and leaves out a portion. This repertoire shows roughly 500,000 clones, 81% found once; its top ten account for about 13%. Everyone who donated was a Caucasian adult who lived in Nashville, Tennessee. Genomic DNA came from around 100 million PBMCs in unsorted samples. From germline, CDR1 is SGHDT and CDR2 YYEEEE. This CDR3 contains 12 residues. The receptor's source is a woman aged 40 to 50 in good health. Some clones in this sample may be carry-over from other donors' samples. The sequenced material came from PBMCs. The gene calls are TRBV5-6 and TRBJ2-1; 8 nucleotides agree with TRBD2. The CDR3 nucleotides are TGTGCCAGCAGCTTAGACCCTAGCGGGTTCCTCTTC. It specifies CASSLDPSGFLF.